Listed here are 8 T cell receptor beta chains from one sample, sequenced in a study of blood T cell repertoires in COVID-19. TCRdb's table, derived via immunoSEQ multiplex PCR, lists solely in-frame clones and lacks some. The sample lists 99,000 or so clones; 85% were seen once. Sequences were obtained from peripheral blood. The receptors stem from a man aged 50 to 60 with acute or convalescent COVID-19.

The chain carries TRBV7-9 and TRBJ1-4; TRBD1 is a possible D gene (5 bases). This CDR3 comprises 16 residues. Germline V gene lookup returns CDR1 SEHNR and CDR2 FQNEAQ (reference sequence). The V end lost 5 bases, the J end lost 5 bases, and 18 bases lay between the germline ends. CDR3 DNA: TGTGCCAGCAGCCCCGAATGGCAGGGTGGGAATGAAAAACTGTTTTTT. Its translation: CASSPEWQGGNEKLFF.

The V call is TRBV15, the J call TRBJ1-6; D is unresolved. The CDR3 has 14 residues. Looked up from germline, CDR1 is LNHNV and CDR2 is YYDKDF (reference sequence). Trimming pared 0 bases from V and 10 bases from J, leaving 10 bases between. The DNA of the CDR3 is TGTGCCACCAGCAGAGAGGTTTCACAATCACCCCTCCACTTT. Its protein is CATSREVSQSPLHF.

The chain joins TRBV27 to TRBJ1-2; no reliable D call. The CDR3 has 14 residues. The ends were cut back, 5 bases at V and 2 bases at J, with 12 bases in the middle. Germline V gene data show CDR1 as MNHEY and CDR2 as SMNVEV (reference sequence). CDR3 bases: TGTGCCAGCAGTACCAACAAGAACAACTATGGCTACACCTTC. It is translated as CASSTNKNNYGYTF.

This chain joins TRBV19 and TRBJ2-5, with 7 bases that match TRBD1. With 6 bases clipped from V and 1 base from J, the junction kept 5 bases outside the gene matches. The CDR3 sequence is 14 residues long. Looked up from germline, CDR1 is LNHDA and CDR2 is SQIVND (reference sequence). The CDR3 protein is CASSTGQSQETQYF. The CDR3, as DNA: TGTGCCAGTAGCACGGGACAGTCCCAAGAGACCCAGTACTTC.

The gene calls are TRBV24-1 and TRBJ2-1; TRBD2 might be the D (6 bases). Looked up from germline, CDR1 is KGHDR and CDR2 is SFDVKD. The CDR3 covers 17 residues. Trimming removed 3 bases at V and 0 bases at J, with 14 bases between. The CDR3 is CATSDPRRTNSYNEQFF. In DNA, the CDR3 is TGTGCCACCAGTGATCCTCGCCGGACTAACTCCTACAATGAGCAGTTCTTC.

The chain employs TRBV12-3 or TRBV12-4 and TRBJ1-1; D is ambiguous. This CDR3 is built from 13 residues. The V end lost 6 bases, the J end lost 4 bases, and 12 bases lay between the germline ends. For the CDR3, the DNA is TGTGCCAGCAGGAGTATCCGGGGCACTGAAGCTTTCTTT. It encodes CASRSIRGTEAFF.

This chain uses TRBV12-3 or TRBV12-4 with TRBJ2-1; D unclear. This CDR3 region has 13 residues. V was trimmed by 0 bases and J by 7 bases, leaving 7 bases between them. This CDR3 is CASSLARFNEQFF. CDR3 in DNA: TGTGCCAGCAGTTTAGCGCGGTTTAATGAGCAGTTCTTC.

The V gene is TRBV11-2, the J gene TRBJ1-3; D unclear. CDR1 SGHAT and CDR2 FQNNGV come from the germline V gene. Trimming left V 3 bases short and J 2 bases short, with 11 bases between. There are 15 residues in the CDR3. CDR3 amino acids: CASSFSGETGNTIYF. The DNA for the CDR3 is TGTGCCAGCAGCTTTAGCGGGGAAACTGGAAACACCATATATTTT.